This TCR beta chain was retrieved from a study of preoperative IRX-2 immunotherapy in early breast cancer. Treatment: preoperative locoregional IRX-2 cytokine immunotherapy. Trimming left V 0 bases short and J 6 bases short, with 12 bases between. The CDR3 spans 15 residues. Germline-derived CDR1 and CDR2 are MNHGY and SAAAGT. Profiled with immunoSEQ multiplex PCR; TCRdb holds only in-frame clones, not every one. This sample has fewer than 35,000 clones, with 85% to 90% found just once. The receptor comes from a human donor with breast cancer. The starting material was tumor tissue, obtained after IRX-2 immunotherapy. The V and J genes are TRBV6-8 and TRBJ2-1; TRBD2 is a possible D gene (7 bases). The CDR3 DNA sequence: TGTGCCAGCAGTTACTCGGGGGGGCACCTCAATGAGCAGTTCTTC. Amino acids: CASSYSGGHLNEQFF.